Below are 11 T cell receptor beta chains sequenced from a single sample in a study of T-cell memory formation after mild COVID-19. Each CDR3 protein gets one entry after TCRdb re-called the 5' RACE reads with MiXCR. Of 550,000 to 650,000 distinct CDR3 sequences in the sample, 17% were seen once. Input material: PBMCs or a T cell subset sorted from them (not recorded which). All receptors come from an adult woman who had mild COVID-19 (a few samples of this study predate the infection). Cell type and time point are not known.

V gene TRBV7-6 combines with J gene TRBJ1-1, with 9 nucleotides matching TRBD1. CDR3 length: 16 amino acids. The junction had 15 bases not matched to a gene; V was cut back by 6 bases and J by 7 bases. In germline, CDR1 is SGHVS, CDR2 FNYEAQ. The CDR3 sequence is CASRETNRGPILEAFF. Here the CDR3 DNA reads TGTGCCAGCAGGGAGACCAACAGGGGGCCAATCCTTGAAGCTTTCTTT.

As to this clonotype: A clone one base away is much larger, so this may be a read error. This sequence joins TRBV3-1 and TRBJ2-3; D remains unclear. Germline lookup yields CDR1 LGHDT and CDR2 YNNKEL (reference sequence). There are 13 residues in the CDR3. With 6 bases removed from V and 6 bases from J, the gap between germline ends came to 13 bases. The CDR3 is CASRTPLGDTQYF. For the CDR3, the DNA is TGTGCCAGCAGGACCCCCCTGGGGGATACGCAGTATTTT.

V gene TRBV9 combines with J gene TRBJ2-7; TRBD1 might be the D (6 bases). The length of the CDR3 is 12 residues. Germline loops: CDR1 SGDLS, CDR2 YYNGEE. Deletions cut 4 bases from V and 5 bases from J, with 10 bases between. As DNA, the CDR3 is TGTGCCAGCAGCCGGGCAGGGGACGAGCAGTACTTC. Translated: CASSRAGDEQYF.

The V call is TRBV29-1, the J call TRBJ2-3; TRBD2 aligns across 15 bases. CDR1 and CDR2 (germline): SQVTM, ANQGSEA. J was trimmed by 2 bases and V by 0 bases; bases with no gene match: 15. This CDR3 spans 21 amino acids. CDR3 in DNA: TGCAGCGTTGAAGATCAGGGGACTAGCGGGGGGCTACCCTTCCTCACAGATACGCAGTATTTT. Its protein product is CSVEDQGTSGGLPFLTDTQYF.

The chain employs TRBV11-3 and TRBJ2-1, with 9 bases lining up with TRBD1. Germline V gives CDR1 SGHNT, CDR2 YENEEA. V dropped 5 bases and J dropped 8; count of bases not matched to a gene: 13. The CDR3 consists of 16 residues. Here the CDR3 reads CASSPRDRANGDEQFF. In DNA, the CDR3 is TGTGCCAGCAGCCCGCGGGACAGGGCGAATGGCGATGAGCAGTTCTTC.

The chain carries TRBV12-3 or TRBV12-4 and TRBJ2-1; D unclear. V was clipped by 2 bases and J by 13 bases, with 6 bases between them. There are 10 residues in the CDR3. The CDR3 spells CASSLWLQFF. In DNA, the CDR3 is TGTGCCAGCAGTTTATGGCTTCAGTTCTTC.

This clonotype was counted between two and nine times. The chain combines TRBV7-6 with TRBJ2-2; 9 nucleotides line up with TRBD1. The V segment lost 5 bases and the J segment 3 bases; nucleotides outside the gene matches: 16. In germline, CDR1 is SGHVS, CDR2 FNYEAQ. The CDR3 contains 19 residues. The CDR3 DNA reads TGTGCCAGCAGCCTGACACCTTGGGGAAGGACAGGGGACACCGGGGAGCTGTTTTTT. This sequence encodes CASSLTPWGRTGDTGELFF.

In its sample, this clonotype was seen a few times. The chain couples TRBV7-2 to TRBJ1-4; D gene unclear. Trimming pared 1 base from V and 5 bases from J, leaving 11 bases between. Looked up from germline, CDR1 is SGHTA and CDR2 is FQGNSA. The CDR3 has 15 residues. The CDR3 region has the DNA TGTGCCAGCAGCTTAGAAGGGCTAGGGAATGAAAAACTGTTTTTT. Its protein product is CASSLEGLGNEKLFF. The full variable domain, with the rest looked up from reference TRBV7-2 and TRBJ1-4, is GAGVSQSPSNKVTEKGKDVELRCDPISGHTALYWYRQSLGQGLEFLIYFQGNSAPDKSGLPSDRFSAERTGGSVSTLTIQRTQQEDSAVYLCASSLEGLGNEKLFFGSGTQLSVL.

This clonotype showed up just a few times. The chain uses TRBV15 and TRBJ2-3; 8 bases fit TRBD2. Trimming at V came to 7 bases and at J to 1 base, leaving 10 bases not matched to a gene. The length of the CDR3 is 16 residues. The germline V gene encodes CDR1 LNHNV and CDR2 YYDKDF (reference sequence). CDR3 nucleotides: TGTGCCACCACATTTCTGGCGGGAGGTGGCACAGATACGCAGTATTTT. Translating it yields CATTFLAGGGTDTQYF.

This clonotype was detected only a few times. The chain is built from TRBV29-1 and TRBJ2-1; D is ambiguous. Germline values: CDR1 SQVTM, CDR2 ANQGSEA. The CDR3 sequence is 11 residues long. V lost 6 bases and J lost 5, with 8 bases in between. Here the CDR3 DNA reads TGCAGCGTCGACTGGGACAATGAGCAGTTCTTC. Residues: CSVDWDNEQFF.

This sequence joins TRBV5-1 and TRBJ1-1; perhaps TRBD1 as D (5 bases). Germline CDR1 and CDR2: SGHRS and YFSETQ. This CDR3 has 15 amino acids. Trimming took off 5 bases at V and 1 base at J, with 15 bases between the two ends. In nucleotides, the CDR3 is TGCGCCAGCAGTACCCCGGTGGGGACGAACACTGAAGCTTTCTTT. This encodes CASSTPVGTNTEAFF.